The 17 T cell receptor beta chains listed next were all sequenced from one sample in a study of blood T cell repertoires in COVID-19. Measured with immunoSEQ multiplex PCR; TCRdb has only the in-frame clones, and not every one. The profile shows 250,000 to 400,000 clones, about 91% of them singletons. The sequenced material came from peripheral blood. These TCRs come from a woman aged 30 to 39 with COVID-19, enrolled during active disease.

This rearrangement joins TRBV3-1 (or the pseudogene TRBV3-2) to TRBJ1-6, with D maybe TRBD1 (5 bases). The CDR3 totals 15 residues. The ends were cut back, 3 bases at V and 7 bases at J, with 13 bases in the middle. Per the germline V gene, CDR1 is LGHDT and CDR2 is YNNKEL (reference sequence). The chain's CDR3 is CASSQGGRRNSPLHF. As DNA, the CDR3 is TGTGCCAGCAGCCAGGGGGGACGGCGAAATTCACCCCTCCACTTT.

The chain carries TRBV19 and TRBJ2-6; D unresolved. Looked up from germline, CDR1 is LNHDA and CDR2 is SQIVND (reference sequence). This CDR3 has 17 amino acids. The V end lost 5 bases, the J end lost 0 bases, and 14 bases lay between the germline ends. The CDR3 region has the DNA TGTGCCAGTAGTCTATATGCTATCCTCTCTGGGGCCAACGTCCTGACTTTC. Its protein product is CASSLYAILSGANVLTF.

The CDR3 coding sequence is TGTGCCAGCAGCTTAAGGGGGTCTTTGAACACCGGGGAGCTGTTTTTT. Translation: CASSLRGSLNTGELFF. The chain has TRBV5-6 and TRBJ2-2, with D maybe TRBD1 (6 bases). This CDR3 contains 16 residues. CDR1 and CDR2 from the germline V gene are SGHDT and YYEEEE. V was cut by 2 bases and J by 1 base, with 12 bases left in between.

The chain joins TRBV11-3 to TRBJ2-1; maybe TRBD2 (5 bases). Germline assignment: CDR1 SGHNT and CDR2 YENEEA. There are 14 residues in the CDR3. The V end was cut by 5 bases, the J end by 5 bases, with 13 bases between. In nucleotides, the CDR3 is TGTGCCAGCAGCCCAGGCGGGCCCAACAATGAGCAGTTCTTC. This codes for CASSPGGPNNEQFF.

The chain recombines TRBV9 with TRBJ2-7; 7 nucleotides align to TRBD1. The trim removed 0 bases at V and 6 bases at J, leaving 6 bases unmatched. The CDR3 totals 14 residues. Germline V gene lookup returns CDR1 SGDLS and CDR2 YYNGEE. The CDR3 loop reads CASSVGPGGGEQYF. Here the CDR3 DNA reads TGTGCCAGCAGCGTAGGCCCAGGGGGTGGCGAGCAGTACTTC.

This chain connects TRBV2 to TRBJ2-5, with a possible D match to TRBD2 (5 bases). The CDR3 is 13 residues long. Germline-derived CDR1 and CDR2 are SNHLY and FYNNEI. V was shortened by 7 bases and J by 3 bases, with 12 bases between the two germline ends. DNA for the CDR3: TGTGCCAGCAATTGGGCAGCGGAAGAGACCCAGTACTTC. This codes for CASNWAAEETQYF. The full variable domain, its missing parts supplied by reference TRBV2 and TRBJ2-5, is EPEVTQTPSHQVTQMGQEVILRCVPISNHLYFYWYRQILGQKVEFLVSFYNNEISEKSEIFDDQFSVERPDGSNFTLKIRSTKLEDSAMYFCASNWAAEETQYFGPGTRLLVL.

This sequence joins TRBV18 and TRBJ2-2; TRBD2 matches 8 bases. Germline CDR1 is KGHSH and CDR2 is LQKENI. The J segment lost 6 bases and the V segment lost 5 bases, leaving 17 bases of the junction unmatched. The CDR3 has 18 amino acids. In DNA, the CDR3 is TGTGCCAGCTCATCCCTGCCCCCCCAGCGGGGGTCGCCCGGGGAGCTGTTTTTT. Translated: CASSSLPPQRGSPGELFF.

The genes are TRBV18 and TRBJ2-5; no clear D gene. The CDR3 consists of 13 residues. The germline V gene has CDR1 KGHSH and CDR2 LQKENI. Trimming cost V 2 bases and J 5 bases, with 9 bases left between them. CDR3 nucleotide sequence: TGTGCCAGCTCACCAGAACAGTCGGAGACCCAGTACTTC. Residues: CASSPEQSETQYF.

This clone has a single count. The V call is TRBV13, the J call TRBJ1-3; the D gene is possibly TRBD1 (6 bases). The V end lost 1 base, the J end lost 2 bases, and 9 bases lay between the germline ends. Germline CDR1 is PRHDT and CDR2 is FYEKMQ (reference sequence). The CDR3 has 15 residues. CDR3 sequence (DNA): TGTGCCAGCAGCTTAGACAGGGAAACTGGAAACACCATATATTTT. Amino acid sequence: CASSLDRETGNTIYF. The full variable domain, in which reference TRBV13 and TRBJ1-3 provide the parts outside the CDR3, is AAGVIQSPRHLIKEKRETATLKCYPIPRHDTVYWYQQGPGQDPQFLISFYEKMQSDKGSIPDRFSAQQFSDYHSELNMSSLELGDSALYFCASSLDRETGNTIYFGEGSWLTVV.

The chain combines TRBV5-1 with TRBJ2-7; 7 positions agree with TRBD1. The germline V gene encodes CDR1 SGHRS and CDR2 YFSETQ. The CDR3 length is 16 residues. The V segment lost 1 base and the J segment 2 bases; nucleotides outside the gene matches: 9. DNA for the CDR3: TGCGCCAGCAGCTTGAACGTGGGACAGCCCACCTACGAGCAGTACGTC. Encoded protein: CASSLNVGQPTYEQYV.

There are a few counts of this clone. The rearrangement joins TRBV6-5 to TRBJ1-2; unclear D gene. CDR3 size: 16 residues. The V gene lost 1 base and the J gene lost 6 bases, with 18 bases spanning the gap. Germline CDR1 and CDR2: MNHEY and SVGAGI. The CDR3 reads CASSYWGGRERNGYTF. The CDR3 nucleotides read TGTGCCAGCAGTTACTGGGGTGGGAGGGAGAGGAATGGCTACACCTTC.

The genes are TRBV28 and TRBJ2-3; D gene ambiguous. V was clipped by 5 bases and J by 0 bases, with 15 bases between them. This CDR3 comprises 16 residues. Germline V CDR1 and CDR2: MDHEN, SYDVKM. The CDR3 DNA is TGTGCCAGCAGTGCCTTAGCCACGGTTAGCACAGATACGCAGTATTTT. Amino acid sequence: CASSALATVSTDTQYF.

The rearrangement links TRBV4-3 to TRBJ2-7; possible D gene TRBD2, 6 bases. Germline CDR1 LGHNA, CDR2 YSLEER. There are 16 residues in the CDR3. The V gene lost 3 bases and the J gene lost 5 bases, with 20 bases spanning the gap. Here the CDR3 reads CASSHDARTTYDEQYF. The CDR3 DNA is TGCGCCAGCAGCCATGATGCCCGGACTACCTACGACGAGCAGTACTTC.

The gene calls are TRBV2 and TRBJ1-6; no clear D. Germline V lookup: CDR1 SNHLY, CDR2 FYNNEI. V was pared by 2 bases and J by 0 bases, with 8 bases between. CDR3 size: 16 residues. The CDR3 DNA follows: TGTGCCAGCAGTGAACGGAGGAGCTCCTATAATTCACCCCTCCACTTT. Amino acid sequence: CASSERRSSYNSPLHF.

The chain combines TRBV28 with TRBJ1-2, with D unclear. This CDR3 comprises 16 residues. Germline V CDR1 and CDR2: MDHEN, SYDVKM. V lost 1 base to trimming and J lost 7 bases, with 19 bases between them. The CDR3 nucleotides read TGTGCCAGCAGTTTATTAATCCCCTCCACTGCGTTTGGCTACACCTTC. Protein product: CASSLLIPSTAFGYTF.

The chain couples TRBV13 to TRBJ2-1, with no clear D. Germline V lookup: CDR1 PRHDT, CDR2 FYEKMQ (reference sequence). The CDR3 has 13 residues. V was trimmed by 0 bases and J by 5 bases, leaving 5 bases between them. The CDR3 is CASSLGLDNEQFF. The CDR3 nucleotides are TGTGCCAGCAGCTTAGGTCTAGACAATGAGCAGTTCTTC.

V gene TRBV18 combines with J gene TRBJ1-2, with D perhaps TRBD1 (6 bases). Deletions cut 0 bases from V and 2 bases from J, with 7 bases between. This CDR3 comprises 14 residues. Germline V gene sequence: CDR1 KGHSH, CDR2 LQKENI. This chain's CDR3 is CASSPPQGNYGYTF. CDR3 in DNA: TGTGCCAGCTCACCACCGCAGGGGAACTATGGCTACACCTTC.